This T cell receptor (beta chain) is drawn from a study of blood T cell repertoires in COVID-19. As for the study in general: Collection of acute and convalescent COVID-19 samples took place in the United States, Italy and Spain.

The junction had 4 bases not matched to a gene; V was cut back by 2 bases and J by 2 bases. CDR1 and CDR2 from the germline V gene are SGHVS and FNYEAQ. The CDR3 is 18 residues long. The protocol was immunoSEQ multiplex PCR, while the TCRdb copy is restricted to in-frame clones and leaves out a portion. The sample records just over 95,000 clones, around 81% being singletons. The gene calls are TRBV7-6 and TRBJ2-2, with 14 nucleotides matching TRBD2. This TCR was sampled from a man between 60 and 70 years old with acute or convalescent COVID-19. Specimen: peripheral blood. CDR3: CASSLRTSGGINTGELFF. CDR3 nucleotide sequence: TGTGCCAGCAGCTTACGGACTAGCGGGGGGATTAACACCGGGGAGCTGTTTTTT.